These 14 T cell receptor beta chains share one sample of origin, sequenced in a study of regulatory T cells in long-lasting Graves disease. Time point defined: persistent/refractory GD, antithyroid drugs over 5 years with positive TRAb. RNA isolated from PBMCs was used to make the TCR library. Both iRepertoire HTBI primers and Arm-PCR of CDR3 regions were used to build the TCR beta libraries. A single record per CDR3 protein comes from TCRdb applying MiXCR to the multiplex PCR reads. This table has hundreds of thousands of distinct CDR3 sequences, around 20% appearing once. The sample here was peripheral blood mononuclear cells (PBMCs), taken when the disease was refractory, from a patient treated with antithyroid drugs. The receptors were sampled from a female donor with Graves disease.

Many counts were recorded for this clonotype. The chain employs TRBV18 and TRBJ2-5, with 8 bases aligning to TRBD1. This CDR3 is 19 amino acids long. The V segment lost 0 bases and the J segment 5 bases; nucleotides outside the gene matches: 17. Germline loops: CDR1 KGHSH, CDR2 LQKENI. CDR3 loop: CASSPPSAGHRGTGETQYF. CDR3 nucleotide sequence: TGTGCCAGCTCACCACCGTCGGCGGGACACAGGGGGACCGGGGAGACCCAGTACTTC.

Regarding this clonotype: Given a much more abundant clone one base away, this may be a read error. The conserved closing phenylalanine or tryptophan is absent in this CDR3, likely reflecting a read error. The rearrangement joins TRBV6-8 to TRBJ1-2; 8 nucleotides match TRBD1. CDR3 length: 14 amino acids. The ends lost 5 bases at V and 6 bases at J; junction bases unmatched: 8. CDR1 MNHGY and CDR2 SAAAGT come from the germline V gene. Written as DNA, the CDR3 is TGTGCCAGCAGTCGGGACAGGCGTTCGGATGGCTACACCTCC. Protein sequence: CASSRDRRSDGYTS.

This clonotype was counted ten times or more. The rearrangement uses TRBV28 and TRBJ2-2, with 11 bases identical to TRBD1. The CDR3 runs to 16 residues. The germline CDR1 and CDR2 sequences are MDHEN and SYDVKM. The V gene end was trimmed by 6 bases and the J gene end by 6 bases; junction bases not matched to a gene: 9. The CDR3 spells CASSWWWTGGPGELFF. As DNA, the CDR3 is TGTGCCAGCAGCTGGTGGTGGACAGGGGGCCCCGGGGAGCTGTTTTTT.

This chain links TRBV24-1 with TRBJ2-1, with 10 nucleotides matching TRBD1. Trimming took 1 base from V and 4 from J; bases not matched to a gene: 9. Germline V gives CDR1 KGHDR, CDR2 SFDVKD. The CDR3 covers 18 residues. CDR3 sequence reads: CATSDFRTDRGMYNEQFF. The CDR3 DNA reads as TGTGCCACCAGTGATTTTAGAACGGACAGGGGGATGTACAATGAGCAGTTCTTC.

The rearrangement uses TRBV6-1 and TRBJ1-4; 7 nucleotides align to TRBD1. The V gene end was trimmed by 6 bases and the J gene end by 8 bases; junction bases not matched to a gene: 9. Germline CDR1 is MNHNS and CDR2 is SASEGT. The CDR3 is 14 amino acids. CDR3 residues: CASRPDRVGEKLFF. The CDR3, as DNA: TGTGCCAGCAGACCCGACAGGGTAGGCGAAAAACTGTTTTTT.

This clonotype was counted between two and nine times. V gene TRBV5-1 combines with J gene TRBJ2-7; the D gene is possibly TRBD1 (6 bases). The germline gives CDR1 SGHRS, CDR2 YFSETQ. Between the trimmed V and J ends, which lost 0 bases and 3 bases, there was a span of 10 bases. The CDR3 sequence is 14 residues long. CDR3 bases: TGCGCCAGCAGCTTGGAGGGACATGTCTACGAGCAGTACTTC. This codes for CASSLEGHVYEQYF.

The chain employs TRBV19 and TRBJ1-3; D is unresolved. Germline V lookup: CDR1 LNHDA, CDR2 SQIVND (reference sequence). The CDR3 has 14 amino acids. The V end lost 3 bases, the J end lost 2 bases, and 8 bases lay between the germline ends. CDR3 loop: CASSIGQPGNTIYF. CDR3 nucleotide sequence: TGTGCCAGTAGTATTGGCCAGCCTGGAAACACCATATATTTT.

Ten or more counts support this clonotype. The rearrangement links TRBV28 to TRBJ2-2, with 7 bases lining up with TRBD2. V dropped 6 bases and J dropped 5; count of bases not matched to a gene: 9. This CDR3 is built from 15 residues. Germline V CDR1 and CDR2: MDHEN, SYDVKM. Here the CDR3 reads CASSLSGLGTGELFF. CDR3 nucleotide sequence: TGTGCCAGCAGCCTTAGCGGGTTAGGGACCGGGGAGCTGTTTTTT.

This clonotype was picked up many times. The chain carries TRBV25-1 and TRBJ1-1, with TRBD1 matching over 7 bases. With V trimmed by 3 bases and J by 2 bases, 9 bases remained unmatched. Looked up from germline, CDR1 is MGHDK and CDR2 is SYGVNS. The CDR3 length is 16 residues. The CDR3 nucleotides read TGTGCCAGCAGTGACCGACAGGGTAAGGGAAACACTGAAGCTTTCTTT. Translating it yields CASSDRQGKGNTEAFF.

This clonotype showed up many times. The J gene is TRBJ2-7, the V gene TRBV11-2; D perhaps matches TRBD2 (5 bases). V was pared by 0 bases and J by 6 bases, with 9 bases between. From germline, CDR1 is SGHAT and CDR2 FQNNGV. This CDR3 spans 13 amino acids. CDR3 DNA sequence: TGTGCCAGCAGCTTAGACCCGGGGTTCGAGCAGTACTTC. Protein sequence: CASSLDPGFEQYF.

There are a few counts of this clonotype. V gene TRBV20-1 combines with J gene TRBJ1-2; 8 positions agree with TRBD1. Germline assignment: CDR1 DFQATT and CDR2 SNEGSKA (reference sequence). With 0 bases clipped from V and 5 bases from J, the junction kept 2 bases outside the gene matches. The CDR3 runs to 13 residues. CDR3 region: CSARDDRGYGYTF. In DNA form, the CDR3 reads TGCAGTGCTAGAGATGACAGGGGTTATGGCTACACCTTC.

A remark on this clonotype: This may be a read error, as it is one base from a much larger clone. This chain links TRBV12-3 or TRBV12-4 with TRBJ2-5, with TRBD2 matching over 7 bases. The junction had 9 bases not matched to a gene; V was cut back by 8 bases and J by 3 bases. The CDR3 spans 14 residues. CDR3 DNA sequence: TGTGCCAGCGGCCAGGAGGCGGGGGAAGAGACCCAGTACTTC. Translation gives CASGQEAGEETQYF.

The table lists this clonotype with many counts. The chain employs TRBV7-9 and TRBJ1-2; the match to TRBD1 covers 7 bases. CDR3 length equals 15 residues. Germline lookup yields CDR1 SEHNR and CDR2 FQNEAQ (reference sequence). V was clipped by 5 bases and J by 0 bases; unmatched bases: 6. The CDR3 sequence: CASSRTGTANYGYTF. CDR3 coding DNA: TGTGCCAGCAGCCGAACCGGGACAGCTAACTATGGCTACACCTTC.

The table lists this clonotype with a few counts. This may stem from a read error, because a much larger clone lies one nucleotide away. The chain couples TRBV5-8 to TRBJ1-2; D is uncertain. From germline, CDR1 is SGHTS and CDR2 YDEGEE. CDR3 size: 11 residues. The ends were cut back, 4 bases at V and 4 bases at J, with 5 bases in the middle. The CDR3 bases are TGTGCCAGCAGCCTTATCTATGGCTACACCTTC. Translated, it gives CASSLIYGYTF.